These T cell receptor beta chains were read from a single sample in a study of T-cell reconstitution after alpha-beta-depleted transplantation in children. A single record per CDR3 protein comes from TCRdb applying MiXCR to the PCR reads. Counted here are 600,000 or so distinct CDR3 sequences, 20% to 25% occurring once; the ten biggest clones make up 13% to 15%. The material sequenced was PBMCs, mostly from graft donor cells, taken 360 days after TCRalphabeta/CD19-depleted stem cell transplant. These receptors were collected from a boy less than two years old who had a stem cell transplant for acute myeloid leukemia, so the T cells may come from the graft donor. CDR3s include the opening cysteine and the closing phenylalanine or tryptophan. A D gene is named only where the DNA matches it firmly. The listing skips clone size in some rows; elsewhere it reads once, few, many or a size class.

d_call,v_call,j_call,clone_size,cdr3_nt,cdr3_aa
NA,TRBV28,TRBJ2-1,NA,TGTGCCAGCAGTTTGGAGGACTCAACTTACAATGAGCAGTTCTTC,CASSLEDSTYNEQFF
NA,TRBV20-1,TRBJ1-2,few,TGCAGTGCTAGCCAACCCTCAAGGGAAGGCTACACCTTC,CSASQPSREGYTF
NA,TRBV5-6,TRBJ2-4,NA,TGTGCCAGCAGCTTAGGAAGTTTCCAAAACATTCAGTACTTC,CASSLGSFQNIQYF
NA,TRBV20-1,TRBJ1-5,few,TGCAGTGCTAGAGAAGGGAGGTTAGGCCAGCCCCAGCATTTT,CSAREGRLGQPQHF
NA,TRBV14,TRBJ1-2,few,TGTGCCAGCAGCCAAGAGTTAACCTATGGCTACACCTTC,CASSQELTYGYTF
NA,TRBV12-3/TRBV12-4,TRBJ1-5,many,TGTGCCAGCAGTCTGGTACGGCAGCCCCAGCATTTT,CASSLVRQPQHF
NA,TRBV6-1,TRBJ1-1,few,TGTGCCAGCAAGGGGATGTACACTGAAGCTTTCTTT,CASKGMYTEAFF
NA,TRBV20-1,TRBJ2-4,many,TGCAGTGCTAGAGAAAGTAAAGCCAAAAACATTCAGTACTTC,CSARESKAKNIQYF
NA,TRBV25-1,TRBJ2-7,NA,TGTGCCAGCAGTGAATCGGTGGGCGAGCAGTACTTC,CASSESVGEQYF
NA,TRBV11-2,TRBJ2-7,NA,TGTGCCAGCAGCTTAGAGACCTCACCAGCCTACGAGCAGTACTTC,CASSLETSPAYEQYF
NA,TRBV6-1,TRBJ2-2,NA,TGTGCCAGCAGTGAGAGTCGGACCAACACCGGGGAGCTGTTTTTT,CASSESRTNTGELFF
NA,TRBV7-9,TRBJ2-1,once,TGTGCCAGCAGTTGGGCCGGCGCCTCCTACAATGAGCAGTTCTTC,CASSWAGASYNEQFF
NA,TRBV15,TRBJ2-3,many,TGTGCCACCAGCAGATGGAGGGAAATAGCAGATACGCAGTATTTT,CATSRWREIADTQYF
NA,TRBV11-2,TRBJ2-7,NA,TGTGCCAGCATGGGAACCGGGAACTCCTACGAGCAGTACTTC,CASMGTGNSYEQYF
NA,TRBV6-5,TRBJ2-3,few,TGTGCCAGCAGTTACCAGGGAGGAGGTGGCACAGATACGCAGTATTTT,CASSYQGGGGTDTQYF
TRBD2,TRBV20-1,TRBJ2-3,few,TGCAGTGCCGTCGGGGGGGGGTACCCCACAGATACGCAGTATTTT,CSAVGGGYPTDTQYF
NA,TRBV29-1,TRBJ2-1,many,TGCAGCGTTGAAGGGGGGCTGAACAATGAGCAGTTCTTC,CSVEGGLNNEQFF
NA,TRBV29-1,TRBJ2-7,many,TGCAGCGTTGAAACCCAGGGGTTGGGCGAGCAGTACTTC,CSVETQGLGEQYF
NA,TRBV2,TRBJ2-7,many,TGTGCCAGCAGTGTTAGAATCCCGCGCCCCGAGCAGTACTTC,CASSVRIPRPEQYF
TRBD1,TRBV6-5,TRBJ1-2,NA,TGTGCCAGCAGTTACCTGGGACAGAATGGCTACACCTTC,CASSYLGQNGYTF
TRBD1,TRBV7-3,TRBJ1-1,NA,TGTGCCACTCGGCCACAGGGGAATCGTCTTAGTTCTGAAGCTTTCTTT,CATRPQGNRLSSEAFF
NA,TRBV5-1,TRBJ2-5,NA,TGCGCCAGCAGCTGGAGGAGTTTCGAGACCCAGTACTTC,CASSWRSFETQYF
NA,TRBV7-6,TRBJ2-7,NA,TGTGCCAGCAGCTTAGCGGCCGAGGGGACAACCCTCTACGAGCAGTACTTC,CASSLAAEGTTLYEQYF
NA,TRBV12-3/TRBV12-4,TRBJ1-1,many,TGTGCCAGCAGTTTTCAGCGGGCTGAAGCTTTCTTT,CASSFQRAEAFF
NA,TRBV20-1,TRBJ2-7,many,TGCAGTGCCCTCAGGGGCGAGCAGTACTTC,CSALRGEQYF
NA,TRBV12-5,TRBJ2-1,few,TGTGCTAGTGGTTTGGAACCGACTACCCCACATGAGCAGTTCTTC,CASGLEPTTPHEQFF